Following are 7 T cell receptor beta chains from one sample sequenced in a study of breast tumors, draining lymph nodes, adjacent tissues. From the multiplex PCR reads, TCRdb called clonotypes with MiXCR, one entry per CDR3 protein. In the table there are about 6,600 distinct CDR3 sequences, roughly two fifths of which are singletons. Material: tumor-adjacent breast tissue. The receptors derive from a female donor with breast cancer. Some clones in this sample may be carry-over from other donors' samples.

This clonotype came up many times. The CDR3, as DNA: TGCGCCAGCAGCCAAGATGGACTAGCGGGAGCACGCTCCTACAATGAGCAGTTCTTC. This encodes CASSQDGLAGARSYNEQFF. V and J are TRBV4-1 and TRBJ2-1, with 13 bases lining up with TRBD2. This CDR3 spans 19 amino acids. Germline V gene sequence: CDR1 MGHRA, CDR2 YSYEKL. V was clipped by 0 bases and J by 0 bases; unmatched bases: 5.

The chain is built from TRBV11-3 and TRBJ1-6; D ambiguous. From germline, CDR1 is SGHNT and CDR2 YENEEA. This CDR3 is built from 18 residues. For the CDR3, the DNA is TGTCCAGCAACCTTGGGCAGGTTTTCCCCATTTTATAATTTCCCCCTCCACTTT. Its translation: CPATLGRFSPFYNFPLHF.

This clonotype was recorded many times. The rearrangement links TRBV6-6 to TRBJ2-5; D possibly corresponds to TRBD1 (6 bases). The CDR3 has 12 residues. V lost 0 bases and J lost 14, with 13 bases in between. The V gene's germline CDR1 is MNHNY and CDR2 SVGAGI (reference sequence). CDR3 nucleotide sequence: TGTGCCAGCAGTTACTCTGGACAGAGGGCCTACTTC. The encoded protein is CASSYSGQRAYF.

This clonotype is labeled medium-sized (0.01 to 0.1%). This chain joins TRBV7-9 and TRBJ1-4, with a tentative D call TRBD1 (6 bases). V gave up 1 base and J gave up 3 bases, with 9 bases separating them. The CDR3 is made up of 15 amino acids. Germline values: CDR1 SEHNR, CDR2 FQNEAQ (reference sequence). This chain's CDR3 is CASSLEGGSNEKLFF. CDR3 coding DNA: TGTGCCAGCAGCTTAGAGGGGGGCTCTAATGAAAAACTGTTTTTT.

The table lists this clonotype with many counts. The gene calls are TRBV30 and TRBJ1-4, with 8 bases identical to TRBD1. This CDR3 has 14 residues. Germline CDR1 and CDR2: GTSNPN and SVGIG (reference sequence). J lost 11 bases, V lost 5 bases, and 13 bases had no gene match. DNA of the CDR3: TGTGCCTGGGGATTGGGGCAGGGGGCGAAGAAACTGTTTTTT. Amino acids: CAWGLGQGAKKLFF.

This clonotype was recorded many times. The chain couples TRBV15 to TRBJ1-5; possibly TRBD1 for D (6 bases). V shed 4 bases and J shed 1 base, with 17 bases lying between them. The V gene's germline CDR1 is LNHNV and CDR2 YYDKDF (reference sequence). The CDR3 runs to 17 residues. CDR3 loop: CATSTPTQGTSNQPQHF. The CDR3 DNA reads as TGTGCCACCAGCACTCCTACGCAGGGGACGAGCAATCAGCCCCAGCATTTT.

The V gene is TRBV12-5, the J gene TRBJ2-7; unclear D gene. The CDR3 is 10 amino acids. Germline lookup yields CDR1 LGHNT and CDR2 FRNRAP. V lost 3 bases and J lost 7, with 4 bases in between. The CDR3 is CASGFEEQYF. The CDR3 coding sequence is TGTGCTAGTGGTTTTGAGGAGCAGTACTTC.